Reported below is one TCR beta chain. What it recognizes is unknown. This sample stems from a study of T-cell memory formation after mild COVID-19. The CDR3 has 18 amino acids. V dropped 5 bases and J dropped 1; count of bases not matched to a gene: 13. TCRdb passed the 5' RACE reads through MiXCR, listing each CDR3 protein once. The repertoire has hundreds of thousands of distinct CDR3 sequences, approximately 29% of them found once; the top ten carry roughly 13%. Study observations and caveats: Shrinking CD4+ clones resided mostly in CM and EM, and CD8+ ones in EMRA. Among clones peaking at day 37 in the second wave, SARS-CoV-2 specificity remained unconfirmed. While clones contracting from day 15 to 85 were balanced between CD4 and CD8, later expanders leaned CD4+.

This clonotype was obtained from an adult woman who had mild COVID-19 (a few samples of this study predate the infection). Cell type and time point are not known. The sequencing input was PBMCs or a T cell subset sorted from them (not recorded which). The chain couples TRBV12-3 or TRBV12-4 to TRBJ1-4; the match to TRBD1 covers 7 bases. The CDR3 nucleotides read TGTGCCAGCAGTCCCCGAAGACAGGGAGTAGTAACTAATGAAAAACTGTTTTTT. It codes for CASSPRRQGVVTNEKLFF.